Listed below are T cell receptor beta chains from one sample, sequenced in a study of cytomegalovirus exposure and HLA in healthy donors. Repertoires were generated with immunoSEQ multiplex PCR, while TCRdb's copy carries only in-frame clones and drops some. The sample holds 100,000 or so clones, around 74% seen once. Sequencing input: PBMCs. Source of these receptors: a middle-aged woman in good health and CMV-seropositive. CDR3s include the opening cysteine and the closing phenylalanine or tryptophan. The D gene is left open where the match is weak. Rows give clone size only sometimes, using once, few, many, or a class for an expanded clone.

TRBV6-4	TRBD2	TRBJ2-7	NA	TGTGCCAGCAGTGACGGGCTAGCGGGAGCCGAGCAGTACTTC	CASSDGLAGAEQYF
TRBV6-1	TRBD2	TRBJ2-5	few	TGTGCCAGCAGTGCTAGCGGGGGGAACCAAGAGACCCAGTACTTC	CASSASGGNQETQYF
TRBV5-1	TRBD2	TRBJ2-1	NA	TGCGCCAGCAGCTTGGGGGAGGGCGGGGGTGAGCAGTTCTTC	CASSLGEGGGEQFF
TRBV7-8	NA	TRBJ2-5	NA	TGTGCCAGCAGCCCGCGCGCAAACAGGGAGGAGACCCAGTACTTC	CASSPRANREETQYF
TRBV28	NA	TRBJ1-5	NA	TGTGCCAGCAGTTTAAATTCCGTCGAGCCCCAGCATTTT	CASSLNSVEPQHF
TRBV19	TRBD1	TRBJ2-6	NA	TGTGCCAGTAGGAGACAGGGACCAATCTCTGGGGCCAACGTCCTGACTTTC	CASRRQGPISGANVLTF
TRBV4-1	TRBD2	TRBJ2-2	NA	TGCGCCAGCAGCAAAGGACTAGCGGGAGTGAACACCGGGGAGCTGTTTTTT	CASSKGLAGVNTGELFF
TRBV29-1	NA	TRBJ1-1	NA	TGCAGCGTTGAAGCGGGGGAGTTGAACACTGAAGCTTTCTTT	CSVEAGELNTEAFF
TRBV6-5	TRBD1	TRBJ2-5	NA	TGTGCCAGCAGTTACTCGGGGACAGGGGTCGAGACCCAGTACTTC	CASSYSGTGVETQYF
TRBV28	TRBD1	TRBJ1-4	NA	TGTGCCAGCAGTCCTATGGGACAGGAAAATGAAAAACTGTTTTTT	CASSPMGQENEKLFF
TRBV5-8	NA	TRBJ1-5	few	TGTGCCAGCAGCCCCTTTGAGACAGGCTCCAATCAGCCCCAGCATTTT	CASSPFETGSNQPQHF
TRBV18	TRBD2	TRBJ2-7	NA	TGTGCCAGCTCACCCTACGGGACTAGCGGTTACGAGCAGTACTTC	CASSPYGTSGYEQYF
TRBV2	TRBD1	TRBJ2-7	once	TGTGCCAGCAGTGAAGCGGCGGGAACAGGGGGCGAGCAGTACTTC	CASSEAAGTGGEQYF
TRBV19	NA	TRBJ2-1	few	TGTGCCAGTAGTATGGGCTTCCCGAGCAATGAGCAGTTCTTC	CASSMGFPSNEQFF
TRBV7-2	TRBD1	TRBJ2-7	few	TGTGCCAGCAGCTTAGGGGTACGGGACAGAAGGGGGTACGAGCAGTACTTC	CASSLGVRDRRGYEQYF
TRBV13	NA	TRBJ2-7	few	TGTGCCAGCAGTCCCGCCTCCGGGATCTCCTACGAGCAGTACTTC	CASSPASGISYEQYF
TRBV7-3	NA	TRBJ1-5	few	TGTGCCAGCAGCTTTGGCGTATTCGCGCAGACAGAGGCCAATCAGCCCCAGCATTTT	CASSFGVFAQTEANQPQHF
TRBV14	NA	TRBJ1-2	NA	TGTGCCAGCAGCCCTCTAACAGGGTTTGGGCTCTATGGCTACACCTTC	CASSPLTGFGLYGYTF
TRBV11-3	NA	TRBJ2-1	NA	TGTGCCAGCAGCTTAGATCAGGGGTACTACAATGAGCAGTTCTTC	CASSLDQGYYNEQFF
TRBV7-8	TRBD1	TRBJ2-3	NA	TGTGCCAGCAGCTTAGAAGGGTCAGGGGGAATCGCAGATACGCAGTATTTT	CASSLEGSGGIADTQYF
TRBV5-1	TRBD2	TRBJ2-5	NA	TGCGCCAGCACCCCGGGAGGGCCCCAAGAGACCCAGTACTTC	CASTPGGPQETQYF
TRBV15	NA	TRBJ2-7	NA	TGTGCCACCAGCAGGGGGTATGCGGGCTCGGTGCAGTACTTC	CATSRGYAGSVQYF
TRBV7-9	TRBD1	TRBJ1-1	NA	TGTTCCAGCAGCTTCCTTTCAGGGGGGAAGGACACTGAAGCTTTCTTT	CSSSFLSGGKDTEAFF
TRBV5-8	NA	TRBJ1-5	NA	TGTGCCAGCAGCTTCTTTCCGGGCCGGGGGAATCAGCCCCAGCATTTT	CASSFFPGRGNQPQHF
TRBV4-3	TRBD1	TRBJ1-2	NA	TGCGCCAGCAGCCCAGGACAGGGAATTTGGTATGGCTACACCTTC	CASSPGQGIWYGYTF
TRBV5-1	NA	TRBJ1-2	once	TGCGCCAGCAGCTTGTTGGCAGGGGTTGACTATGGCTACACCTTC	CASSLLAGVDYGYTF
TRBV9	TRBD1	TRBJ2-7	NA	TGTGCCAGCAGCAAGTACGGACAGGGGGTTGGTTTTGACGAGCAGTACTTC	CASSKYGQGVGFDEQYF
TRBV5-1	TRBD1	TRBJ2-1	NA	TGCGCCAGCAGCTTCACGACAGGGAATAAGGAGCAGTTCTTC	CASSFTTGNKEQFF
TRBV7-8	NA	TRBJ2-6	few	TGTGCCAGCAGCCCGGGAAGGGTTGGGGCCAACGTCCTGACTTTC	CASSPGRVGANVLTF
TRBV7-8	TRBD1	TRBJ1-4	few	TGTGCCAGCAGCTTACGTACAGGGGCAACTAATGAAAAACTGTTTTTT	CASSLRTGATNEKLFF
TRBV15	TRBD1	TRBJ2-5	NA	TGTGCCACCAGCAGAGGACAGGGATTGGCAGGGGAAGAGACCCAGTACTTC	CATSRGQGLAGEETQYF
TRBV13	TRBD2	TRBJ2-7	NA	TGTGCCAGCAGCATGGGACTAGCGGGAGCCTACGAGCAGTACTTC	CASSMGLAGAYEQYF
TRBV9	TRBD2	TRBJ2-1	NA	TGTGCCAGCAGCGTAGTGGAGCGGGGGGCAGATGAGCAGTTCTTC	CASSVVERGADEQFF
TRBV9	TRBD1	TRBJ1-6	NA	TGTGCCAGCAGCAACCCGGGACAGAATAATTCACCCCTCCACTTT	CASSNPGQNNSPLHF
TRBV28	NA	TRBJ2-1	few	TGTGCCAGCAGTCCGCGGGCTGGGCAGTTCTTC	CASSPRAGQFF
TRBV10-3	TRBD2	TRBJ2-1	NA	TGTGCCATCAGTCCTTCAATAGCGGGGTTAGTCTACAATGAGCAGTTCTTC	CAISPSIAGLVYNEQFF
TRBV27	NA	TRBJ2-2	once	TGTGCCAGCAGTCATAGACCGGGACTGATTAACACCGGGGAGCTGTTTTTT	CASSHRPGLINTGELFF
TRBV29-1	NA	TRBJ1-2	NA	TGCAGCGTTGAAGTAGCGGCGGCTGGATATGGCTACACCTTC	CSVEVAAAGYGYTF